A single T cell receptor (beta chain) is shown here with its context. This record comes from a study of blood T cell repertoires in COVID-19. The wider study: Specimens from acute and convalescent COVID-19 originated in the United States, Italy and Spain. The cDNA or gDNA used as material had been derived from T cells, B-cell-depleted T cells, or PBMCs.

Original handling: Reference gene primer amplification yielded estimated nucleated cell counts. Sequencing was performed with immunoSEQ multiplex PCR; in TCRdb, only in-frame clones are kept and a portion is missing. Clone size and the V and J calls come from that table; the DNA yielded D and trimming. The table lists 150,000 to 160,000 clones, 91% of them singletons. The germline V and J ends were trimmed by 3 bases and 4 bases, with 14 bases remaining between them. The CDR3 contains 15 residues. From germline, CDR1 is MNHEY and CDR2 SMNVEV (reference sequence). The chain employs TRBV27 and TRBJ2-3; possible D gene TRBD2, 7 bases. The receptor was derived from a man aged 50-59 years with acute or convalescent COVID-19. Sequencing was carried out using peripheral blood. The CDR3 protein is CASSLGGLNSDTQYF. The DNA of the CDR3 is TGTGCCAGCAGTTTGGGGGGGCTTAATTCAGATACGCAGTATTTT.